This is a list of T cell receptor beta chains from one sample in a study of shared clonotypes between healthy human individuals. The data were produced by immunoSEQ multiplex PCR, yet TCRdb's version contains in-frame clones alone and is incomplete. The top ten clones hold around 0.13% of a sample with 2 million to 2.5 million clones, under 97% of them seen once. Input material: naive CD4+ T cells sorted from blood. Receptors originate from a man aged 18 to 35 in good health. Each CDR3 is given with its conserved first and last residue. The order of the fields is clone size, J gene, D gene, V gene, CDR3 protein, CDR3 DNA. D genes are given only for firm matches. Clone size appears in some rows only: once, few, many, or a class for an expanded clone.

size: -
J: TRBJ2-3
D: TRBD2
V: TRBV5-1
CDR3: CASSLTSGGADTQYF
DNA: TGCGCCAGCAGCTTAACTAGCGGGGGGGCAGATACGCAGTATTTT

size: -
J: TRBJ1-1
D: -
V: TRBV6-5
CDR3: CASKSEFVAFF
DNA: TGTGCCAGCAAGTCCGAGTTTGTAGCTTTCTTT

size: -
J: TRBJ1-2
D: TRBD1
V: TRBV30
CDR3: CAWSVQKGARGYTF
DNA: TGTGCCTGGAGTGTACAAAAGGGGGCGCGCGGCTACACCTTC

size: -
J: TRBJ1-6
D: TRBD1
V: TRBV5-4
CDR3: CASSPTGTGDSPLHF
DNA: TGTGCCAGCAGCCCGACCGGGACAGGGGATTCACCCCTCCACTTT

size: once
J: TRBJ2-2
D: -
V: TRBV15
CDR3: CATSRVDGRADTGELFF
DNA: TGTGCCACCAGCAGAGTCGACGGGAGAGCCGACACCGGGGAGCTGTTTTTT

size: -
J: TRBJ1-4
D: -
V: TRBV6-1
CDR3: CASSEALTATTNEKLFF
DNA: TGTGCCAGCAGTGAAGCGCTGACAGCTACAACTAATGAAAAACTGTTTTTT

size: -
J: TRBJ1-6
D: TRBD1
V: TRBV7-9
CDR3: CASSLEGAGNSPLHF
DNA: TGTGCCAGCAGCTTAGAGGGGGCCGGTAATTCACCCCTCCACTTT

size: -
J: TRBJ2-1
D: -
V: TRBV29-1
CDR3: CSEGQGLYEQFF
DNA: TGCAGCGAGGGGCAGGGGCTGTATGAGCAGTTCTTC

size: -
J: TRBJ1-1
D: -
V: TRBV5-6
CDR3: CASSLGHTPGAFF
DNA: TGTGCCAGCAGCTTGGGGCACACCCCCGGAGCTTTCTTT

size: -
J: TRBJ2-7
D: -
V: TRBV5-4
CDR3: CASSVDSAGSYEQYF
DNA: TGTGCCAGCAGCGTGGACAGCGCCGGCTCCTACGAGCAGTACTTC

size: -
J: TRBJ2-7
D: TRBD2
V: TRBV30
CDR3: CAWSGSVGLVYEQYF
DNA: TGTGCCTGGAGTGGATCAGTGGGACTAGTCTACGAGCAGTACTTC

size: -
J: TRBJ2-6
D: -
V: TRBV28
CDR3: CASNTGANVLTF
DNA: TGTGCCAGCAATACTGGGGCCAACGTCCTGACTTTC

size: -
J: TRBJ2-3
D: TRBD1
V: TRBV6-5
CDR3: CASSWDRTRDTQYF
DNA: TGTGCCAGCAGTTGGGACAGGACGAGGGATACGCAGTATTTT

size: -
J: TRBJ1-6
D: -
V: TRBV7-2
CDR3: CASSLEGASASPLHF
DNA: TGTGCCAGCAGCTTAGAGGGAGCGTCGGCCTCACCCCTCCACTTT

size: once
J: TRBJ1-1
D: -
V: TRBV6-5
CDR3: CASRNGNTEAFF
DNA: TGTGCCAGCCGTAACGGTAACACTGAAGCTTTCTTT

size: once
J: TRBJ2-5
D: -
V: TRBV2
CDR3: CASSVLVALDLQETQYF
DNA: TGTGCCAGCAGTGTCCTCGTGGCTCTCGACTTGCAAGAGACCCAGTACTTC

size: -
J: TRBJ2-1
D: TRBD2
V: TRBV5-1
CDR3: CASSQGTSGREEQFF
DNA: TGCGCCAGCAGCCAGGGGACTAGCGGGAGGGAGGAGCAGTTCTTC

size: -
J: TRBJ2-7
D: -
V: TRBV2
CDR3: CASKGIAAIYEQYF
DNA: TGTGCCAGCAAAGGGATAGCGGCGATCTACGAGCAGTACTTC

size: once
J: TRBJ1-2
D: TRBD1
V: TRBV7-2
CDR3: CASSLMGQGVDGYTF
DNA: TGTGCCAGCAGCTTAATGGGACAGGGGGTTGATGGCTACACCTTC

size: -
J: TRBJ1-2
D: -
V: TRBV5-1
CDR3: CASSLALGGYTF
DNA: TGCGCCAGCAGCTTGGCTTTGGGGGGCTACACCTTC

size: -
J: TRBJ2-7
D: TRBD2
V: TRBV7-2
CDR3: CASSQTSGPYEQYF
DNA: TGTGCCAGCAGCCAGACTAGCGGCCCCTACGAGCAGTACTTC

size: once
J: TRBJ2-7
D: -
V: TRBV18
CDR3: CASSATPHYEQYF
DNA: TGTGCCAGCTCAGCGACACCACACTACGAGCAGTACTTC

size: -
J: TRBJ2-3
D: -
V: TRBV14
CDR3: CASSSETDTQYF
DNA: TGTGCCAGCAGCTCGGAGACAGATACGCAGTATTTT

size: -
J: TRBJ1-4
D: -
V: TRBV6-6
CDR3: CASRLPSGEKLFF
DNA: TGTGCCAGCAGGCTCCCTTCTGGTGAAAAACTGTTTTTT

size: -
J: TRBJ2-5
D: -
V: TRBV11-2
CDR3: CASSPGPGSEETQYF
DNA: TGTGCCAGCAGCCCCGGGCCGGGGAGCGAAGAGACCCAGTACTTC

size: -
J: TRBJ2-5
D: TRBD2
V: TRBV19
CDR3: CASSIDVGLAGRQETQYF
DNA: TGTGCCAGTAGTATAGATGTAGGGCTAGCGGGTCGCCAAGAGACCCAGTACTTC

size: -
J: TRBJ2-3
D: TRBD2
V: TRBV18
CDR3: CASSSGVVAGQDTQYF
DNA: TGTGCCAGCTCATCAGGGGTGGTAGCGGGACAAGATACGCAGTATTTT

size: -
J: TRBJ2-7
D: -
V: TRBV5-1
CDR3: CASSTDGTYEQYF
DNA: TGCGCCAGCAGCACGGACGGGACCTACGAGCAGTACTTC

size: -
J: TRBJ2-5
D: -
V: TRBV10-3
CDR3: CAIRGSPDRETQYF
DNA: TGTGCCATCAGGGGGTCCCCTGACCGGGAGACCCAGTACTTC